This T cell receptor beta chain was observed in a study of blood T cell repertoires in COVID-19. On the study more broadly: Specimens from acute and convalescent COVID-19 originated in the United States, Italy and Spain. Sample material is recorded as cDNA or gDNA derived from T cells, B-cell-depleted T cells, or PBMCs.

TCRdb's copy holds only in-frame clones and misses some; the assay was immunoSEQ multiplex PCR. The data show 85,000 to 120,000 clones, around 80% seen once. CDR1 and CDR2 from the germline V gene are SGHNT and YYREEE (reference sequence). This CDR3 comprises 16 residues. V lost 2 bases and J lost 3; bases outside the gene matches: 8. Sequencing input: peripheral blood. This chain links TRBV5-4 with TRBJ2-3, with 8 bases matching TRBD1. This sequence originates from a woman aged 60-75 years with acute or convalescent COVID-19. In nucleotides, the CDR3 is TGTGCCAGCAGCTTTCCGACAGGGGTCTTGACAGATACGCAGTATTTT. Translated: CASSFPTGVLTDTQYF.